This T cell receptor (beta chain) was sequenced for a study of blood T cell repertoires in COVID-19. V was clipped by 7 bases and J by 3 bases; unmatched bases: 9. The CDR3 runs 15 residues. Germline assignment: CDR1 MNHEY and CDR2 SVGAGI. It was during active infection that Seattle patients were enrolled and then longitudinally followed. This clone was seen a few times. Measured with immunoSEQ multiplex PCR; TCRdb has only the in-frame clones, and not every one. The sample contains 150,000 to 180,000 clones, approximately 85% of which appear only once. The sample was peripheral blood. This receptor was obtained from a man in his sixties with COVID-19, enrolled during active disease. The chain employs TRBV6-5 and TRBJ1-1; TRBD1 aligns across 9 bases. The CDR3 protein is CASNKRTGGHTEAFF. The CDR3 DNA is TGTGCCAGCAATAAACGAACAGGGGGCCACACTGAAGCTTTCTTT.